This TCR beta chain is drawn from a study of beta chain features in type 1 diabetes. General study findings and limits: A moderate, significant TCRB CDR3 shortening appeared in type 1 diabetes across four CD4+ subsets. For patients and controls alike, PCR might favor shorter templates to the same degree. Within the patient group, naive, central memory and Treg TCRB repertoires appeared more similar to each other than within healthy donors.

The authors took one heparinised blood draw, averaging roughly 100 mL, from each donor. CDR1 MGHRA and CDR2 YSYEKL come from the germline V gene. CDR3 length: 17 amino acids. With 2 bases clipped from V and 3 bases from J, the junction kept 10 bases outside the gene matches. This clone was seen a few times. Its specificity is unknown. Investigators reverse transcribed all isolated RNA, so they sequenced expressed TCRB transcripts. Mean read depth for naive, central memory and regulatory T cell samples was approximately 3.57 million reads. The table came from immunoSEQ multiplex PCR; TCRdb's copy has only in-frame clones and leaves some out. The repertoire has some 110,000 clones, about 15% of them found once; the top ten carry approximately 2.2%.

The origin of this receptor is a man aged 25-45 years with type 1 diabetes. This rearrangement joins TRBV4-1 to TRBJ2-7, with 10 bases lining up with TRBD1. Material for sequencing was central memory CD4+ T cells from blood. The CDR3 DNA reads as TGCGCCAGCAGCCAAACACCGGACAGGGGGGAATACTACGAGCAGTACTTC. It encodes CASSQTPDRGEYYEQYF.